This T cell receptor beta chain was identified in a study of response to subunit inactivated influenza vaccine (dated by TCRdb to 2016 to 2018). Broadly, across the study: To follow how T cells responded to a trivalent subunit inactivated influenza vaccine, the researchers relied on deep quantitative profiling of the T cell receptor repertoire.

The investigation overall reported the following: The authors proposed that each seasonal influenza vaccination may bring in only a limited number of new T cells.

Library generation was performed with RT-PCR. Sequencing relied on an Illumina HiSeq 2500. The public sequencing data were trimmed at Q25 with fastp and processed into clonotypes with MiXCR by TCRdb, which kept only in-frame beta chains. Each CDR3 protein gets just one entry, which takes the most common genes and DNA from the rows behind it. The sample contains a few hundred thousand distinct CDR3 sequences, approximately 10% of them found a single time. The biggest ten clones account for approximately 11% of the sample. As concerns this clonotype: The target of this receptor is not known. No much larger clone exists at a distance of one base, and base qualities are not known.

The CDR1 and CDR2 encoded by the germline V gene are MDHEN and SYDVKM. Clipping removes 4 bases from V and 3 bases from J, with 6 as the unmatched junction base count. From the cysteine up to the phenylalanine, the CDR3 has a length of 14 residues. Only the CDR3 portion is preserved as DNA: 42 bases, with reading frame beginning at the first base. The same data also contributed to another study, on T cells expressing NK-cell markers. As noted in the second study: The TCR beta cDNA libraries were made using 5'RACE template switching, a step that added both a universal primer site and unique molecular identifiers. In sorted CD3+CD56+NKG2C+, CD3+CD56+NKG2C- and CD3+CD56-NKG2C+ T-cell subsets from several donors, TCR beta-chain repertoires were profiled. Seven of the eight sequenced donors were HCMV-seropositive and one was HCMV-seronegative. To restrict sorting to alphabetaTCR-expressing T cells, an anti-gammadeltaTCR antibody was added in several experiments. In a handful of donors, the dominant CD3+CD56+NKG2C+ clonotypes were among the top 10 CD8+ clonotypes and accounted for about 1.0-7.5% of CD8+ T cells. Those dominant clonotypes were again the most abundant among CD3+CD56-NKG2C+ cells in four donors, at roughly 28.3-60.1%. It remained unclear whether the expanded NKG2C-expressing T cell clones were specific for HCMV antigens. The study sequenced eight donors, all healthy volunteers chosen at random: three men and five women. A commercial ELISA kit detecting HCMV-specific IgG in serum was used to determine HCMV serostatus. Peripheral blood mononuclear cells were isolated from blood by Ficoll density gradient centrifugation. For several donors, bulk peripheral blood T-cell repertoires were also sequenced from unsorted PBMC. Synthesis of cDNA was primed from the TCR beta constant segment and was followed by two consecutive PCR amplification steps. Illumina HiSeq 2000/2500, MiSeq or NextSeq was used to sequence libraries as 2 x 150 bp reads. MIGEC was used to demultiplex reads and group reads by UMI, and MiTCR was used to assemble and quantify clonotypes. To remove erroneous sequences, TCR cDNA sequences were retained only when supported by two or more reads. The tcR package was used for downstream repertoire analysis, and clonotypes were matched across fractions by CDR3 nucleotide sequence plus V segment. Antigen specificity was annotated against VDJdb with VDJmatch, allowing one amino acid substitution in CDR3.

The rearranged segments are TRBV28 and TRBJ2-7, and TRBD1 matches 7 of the central bases. The clonotype was recovered from a man aged 50 to 60 who received an inactivated influenza vaccine. Donor details come from another sample of the same person, matched by shared clones. Specimen: PBMCs from blood, collected on the day of vaccination. At the DNA level, the sequence is TGTGCCAGCAGTTCATCCGGGACAGACTACGAGCAGTACTTC. Translated, it gives CASSSSGTDYEQYF.